This T cell receptor (beta chain) was sequenced for a study of cytomegalovirus exposure and HLA in healthy donors. Across the study: Most genotyped donors, around 86% of some 400, had Caucasian-associated genetic ancestry.

For this clone: Its target is not known.

Germline-derived CDR1 and CDR2 are SGHRS and YFSETQ. This CDR3 has 14 residues. Between the trimmed V and J ends, which lost 0 bases and 6 bases, there was a span of 10 bases. General observations from the study: TRBV6-2, TRBV6-3 and other indistinguishable V segments were excluded. Most subjects' HLA-A and HLA-B alleles were reportedly predicted from TCR beta sequences.

Primers for the PCR totalled 60 Vbeta and 13 Jbeta. Sequencing used immunoSEQ multiplex PCR; TCRdb keeps in-frame clones, though not all of them. The data contain 200,000 to 300,000 clones, just under 85% of them seen just once; the ten biggest clones take up about 2%. The study sampled nominally healthy donors, though unrecorded immune exposures were likely. The V gene is TRBV5-1, the J gene TRBJ2-1; no firm D call. The TCR sequence derives from a woman aged 40 to 50 in good health and CMV-seropositive. The material sequenced was PBMCs. CDR3 in amino acids: CASSLGQAINEQFF. CDR3 sequence (DNA): TGCGCCAGCAGCTTGGGGCAGGCCATCAATGAGCAGTTCTTC.